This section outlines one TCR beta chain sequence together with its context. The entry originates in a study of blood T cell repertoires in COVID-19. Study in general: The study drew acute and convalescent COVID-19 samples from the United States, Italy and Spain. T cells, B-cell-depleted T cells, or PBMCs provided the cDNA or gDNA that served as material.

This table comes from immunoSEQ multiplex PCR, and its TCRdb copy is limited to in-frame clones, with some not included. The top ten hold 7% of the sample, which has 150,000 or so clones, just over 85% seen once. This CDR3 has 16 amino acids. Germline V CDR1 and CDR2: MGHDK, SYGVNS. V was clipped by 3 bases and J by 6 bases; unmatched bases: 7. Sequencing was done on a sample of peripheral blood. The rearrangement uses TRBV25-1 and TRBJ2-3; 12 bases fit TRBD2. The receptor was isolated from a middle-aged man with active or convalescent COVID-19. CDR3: CASSEPTSGRTDTQYF. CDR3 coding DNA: TGTGCCAGCAGTGAGCCGACTAGCGGGAGAACGGATACGCAGTATTTT.